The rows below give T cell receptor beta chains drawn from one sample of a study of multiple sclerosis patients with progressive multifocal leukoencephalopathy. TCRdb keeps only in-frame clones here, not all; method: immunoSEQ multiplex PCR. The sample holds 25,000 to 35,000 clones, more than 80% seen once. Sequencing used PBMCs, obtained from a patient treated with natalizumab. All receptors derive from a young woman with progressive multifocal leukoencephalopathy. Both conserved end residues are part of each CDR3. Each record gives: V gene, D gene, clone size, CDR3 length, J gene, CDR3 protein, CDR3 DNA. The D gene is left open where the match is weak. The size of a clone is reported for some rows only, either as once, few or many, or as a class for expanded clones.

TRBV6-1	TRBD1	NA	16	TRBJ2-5	CASSAGGTGPQETQYF	TGTGCCAGCAGTGCTGGTGGGACAGGGCCGCAAGAGACCCAGTACTTC
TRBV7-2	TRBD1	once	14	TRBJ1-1	CASRVGQGNTEAFF	TGTGCCAGCAGGGTGGGACAGGGGAACACTGAAGCTTTCTTT
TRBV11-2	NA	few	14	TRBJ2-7	CASSLDLQGREQYF	TGTGCCAGCAGCCTAGACTTACAGGGTCGCGAGCAGTACTTC
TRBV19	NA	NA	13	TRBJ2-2	CASLATFGGELFF	TGCGCCAGTCTAGCGACGTTCGGCGGGGAGCTGTTTTTT
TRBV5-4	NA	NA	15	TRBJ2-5	CASSSSLGYQETQYF	TGTGCCAGCAGCTCCTCCCTGGGTTACCAAGAGACCCAGTACTTC
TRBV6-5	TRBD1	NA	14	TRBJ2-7	CASSARDRGDEQYF	TGTGCCAGCAGTGCACGGGACAGGGGGGACGAGCAGTACTTC
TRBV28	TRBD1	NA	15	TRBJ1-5	CASRTGDHSNQPQHF	TGTGCCAGCAGGACAGGGGATCATAGCAATCAGCCCCAGCATTTT
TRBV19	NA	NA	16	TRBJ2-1	CASRNLQGRSYNEQFF	TGTGCCAGTAGGAACCTTCAGGGGAGGTCCTACAATGAGCAGTTCTTC
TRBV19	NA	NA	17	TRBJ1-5	CASSGNGDTHSNQPQHF	TGTGCCAGTAGTGGTAACGGGGACACCCATAGCAATCAGCCCCAGCATTTT
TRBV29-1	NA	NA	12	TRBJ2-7	CSVVLDSYEQYF	TGCAGCGTTGTATTGGACTCCTACGAGCAGTACTTC
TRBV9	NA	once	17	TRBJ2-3	CASSPQRGTSSTDTQYF	TGTGCCAGCAGCCCCCAGAGGGGGACTTCTAGCACAGATACGCAGTATTTT
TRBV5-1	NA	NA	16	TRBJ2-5	CASSLSGLAFGGTQYF	TGCGCCAGCAGCTTGTCAGGGCTAGCATTTGGTGGGACCCAGTACTTC
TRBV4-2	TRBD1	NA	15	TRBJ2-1	CASSQATGGYNEQFF	TGTGCCAGCAGCCAAGCAACAGGGGGGTACAATGAGCAGTTCTTC
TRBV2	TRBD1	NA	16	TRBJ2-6	CASSRQGAAGANVLTF	TGTGCCAGCAGCAGACAGGGGGCTGCTGGGGCCAACGTCCTGACTTTC
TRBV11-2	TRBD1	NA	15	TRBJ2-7	CASSPRDRASYEQYF	TGTGCCAGCAGCCCGCGGGACAGGGCCTCCTACGAGCAGTACTTC
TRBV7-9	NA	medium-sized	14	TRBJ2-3	CASSPDRSTDTQYF	TGTGCCAGCAGCCCCGACAGGAGCACAGATACGCAGTATTTT
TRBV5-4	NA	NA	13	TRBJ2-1	CAVLRVADGKEFF	TGTGCCGTACTTAGGGTGGCGGATGGGAAGGAGTTCTTC
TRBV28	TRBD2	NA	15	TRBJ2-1	CASSLIAGGPNEQFF	TGTGCCAGCAGTTTAATAGCGGGGGGGCCCAATGAGCAGTTCTTC
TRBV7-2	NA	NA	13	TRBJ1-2	CASSLGSSYGYTF	TGTGCCAGCAGCTTAGGCTCATCCTATGGCTACACCTTC
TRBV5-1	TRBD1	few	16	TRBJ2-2	CASRGRGPDSTGELFF	TGCGCCAGCAGGGGAAGGGGGCCCGATAGCACCGGGGAGCTGTTTTTT
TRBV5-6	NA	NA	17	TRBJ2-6	CASSPGPSNSGANVLTF	TGTGCCAGCAGCCCGGGCCCTTCGAACTCTGGGGCCAACGTCCTGACTTTC
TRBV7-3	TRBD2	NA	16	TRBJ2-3	CASSRNQRGSGDTQYF	TGTGCCAGCAGCCGCAACCAGCGGGGGTCGGGAGATACGCAGTATTTT
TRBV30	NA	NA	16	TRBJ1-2	CAWSVGSPLSIYGYTF	TGTGCCTGGAGTGTAGGGAGTCCACTATCGATCTATGGCTACACCTTC
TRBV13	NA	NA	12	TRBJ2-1	CASSPDLDEQFF	TGTGCCAGCAGCCCCGACTTGGATGAGCAGTTCTTC
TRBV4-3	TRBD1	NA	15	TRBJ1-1	CASSQSTGGDHEAFF	TGCGCCAGCAGCCAAAGTACAGGGGGCGACCATGAAGCTTTCTTT
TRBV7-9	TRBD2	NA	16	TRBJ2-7	CASSLDSSGRPYEQYF	TGTGCCAGCAGCTTAGATAGTAGCGGGCGACCCTACGAGCAGTACTTC
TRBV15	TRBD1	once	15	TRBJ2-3	CATSSGTGSTDTQYF	TGTGCCACCAGCAGTGGGACAGGGAGCACAGATACGCAGTATTTT
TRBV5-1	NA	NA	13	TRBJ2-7	CASSRDASYEQYF	TGCGCCAGCTCCCGGGACGCATCCTACGAGCAGTACTTC
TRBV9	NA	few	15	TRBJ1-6	CASSAPAGINSPLHF	TGTGCCAGCAGCGCGCCAGCAGGGATCAATTCACCCCTCCACTTT
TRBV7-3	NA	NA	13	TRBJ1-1	CASSFGGGAEAFF	TGTGCCAGCAGCTTCGGGGGAGGGGCTGAAGCTTTCTTT
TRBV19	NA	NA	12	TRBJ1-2	CASSMGGDGYTF	TGTGCCAGTAGTATGGGAGGTGATGGCTACACCTTC
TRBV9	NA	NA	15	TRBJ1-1	CASSPGTLGNTEAFF	TGTGCCAGCAGCCCCGGGACTTTGGGGAACACTGAAGCTTTCTTT
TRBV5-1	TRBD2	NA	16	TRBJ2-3	CASSRQGAGVADTQYF	TGCGCCAGCAGCCGTCAAGGGGCGGGAGTGGCAGATACGCAGTATTTT
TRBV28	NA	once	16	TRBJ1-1	CATVYAGGVANTEAFF	TGTGCCACAGTTTATGCAGGAGGGGTCGCGAACACTGAAGCTTTCTTT
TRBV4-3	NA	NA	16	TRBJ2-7	CASSRSLRPPTYEQYF	TGCGCCAGCAGCCGTTCGCTAAGGCCCCCGACCTACGAGCAGTACTTC
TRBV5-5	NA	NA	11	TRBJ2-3	CASSFTDTQYF	TGTGCCAGCAGCTTCACAGATACGCAGTATTTT
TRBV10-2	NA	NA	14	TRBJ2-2	CASKRQVNTGELFF	TGCGCCAGCAAGCGGCAGGTTAACACCGGGGAGCTGTTTTTT
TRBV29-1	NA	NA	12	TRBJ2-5	CSVGQPQETQYF	TGCAGCGTTGGACAGCCCCAAGAGACCCAGTACTTC
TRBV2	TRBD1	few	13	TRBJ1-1	CAVGEGARTEAFF	TGTGCCGTAGGGGAGGGGGCGCGCACTGAAGCTTTCTTT
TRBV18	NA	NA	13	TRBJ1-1	CASSPPGYTEAFF	TGTGCCAGCTCACCCCCAGGATACACTGAAGCTTTCTTT
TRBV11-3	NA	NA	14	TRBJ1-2	CASSAVTGNYGYTF	TGTGCCAGCAGCGCCGTGACAGGAAACTATGGCTACACCTTC
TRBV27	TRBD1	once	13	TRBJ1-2	CASSPRQGRGYTF	TGTGCCAGCAGTCCCCGACAGGGACGTGGCTACACCTTC
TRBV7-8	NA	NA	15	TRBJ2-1	CASSRPGSNYNEQFF	TGTGCCAGCAGCCGACCGGGATCCAACTACAATGAGCAGTTCTTC
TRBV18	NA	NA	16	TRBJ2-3	CASSPLTEPGTDTQYF	TGTGCCAGCTCACCACTGACAGAACCTGGCACAGATACGCAGTATTTT
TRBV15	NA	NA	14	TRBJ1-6	CATSRGGAGSPLHF	TGTGCCACCAGCAGAGGGGGAGCTGGATCACCCCTCCACTTT
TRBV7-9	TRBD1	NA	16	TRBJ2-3	CASSSPGQGNVDTQYF	TGTGCCAGCAGCTCCCCGGGACAGGGGAATGTAGATACGCAGTATTTT
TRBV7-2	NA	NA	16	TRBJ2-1	CASSLFAQGRYNEQFF	TGTGCCAGCAGCTTATTCGCGCAGGGCCGCTACAATGAGCAGTTCTTC
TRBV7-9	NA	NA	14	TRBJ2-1	CASSLDGLHNEQFF	TGTGCCAGCAGCTTAGACGGACTCCACAATGAGCAGTTCTTC
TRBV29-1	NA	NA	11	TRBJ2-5	CSVVSAGTQYF	TGCAGCGTTGTTAGCGCGGGGACCCAGTACTTC
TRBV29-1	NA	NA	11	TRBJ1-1	CSVPTNTEAFF	TGCAGCGTCCCCACGAACACTGAAGCTTTCTTT
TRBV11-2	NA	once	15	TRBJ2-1	CASSLVTGTHNEQFF	TGTGCCAGCAGCTTAGTAACAGGGACCCACAATGAGCAGTTCTTC
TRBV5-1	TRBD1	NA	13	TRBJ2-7	CASRSTGGYEQYF	TGCGCCAGCAGATCGACAGGGGGATACGAGCAGTACTTC
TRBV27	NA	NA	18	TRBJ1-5	CASSLIGTKKFSNQPQHF	TGTGCCAGCAGTTTAATTGGGACAAAGAAATTTAGCAATCAGCCCCAGCATTTT